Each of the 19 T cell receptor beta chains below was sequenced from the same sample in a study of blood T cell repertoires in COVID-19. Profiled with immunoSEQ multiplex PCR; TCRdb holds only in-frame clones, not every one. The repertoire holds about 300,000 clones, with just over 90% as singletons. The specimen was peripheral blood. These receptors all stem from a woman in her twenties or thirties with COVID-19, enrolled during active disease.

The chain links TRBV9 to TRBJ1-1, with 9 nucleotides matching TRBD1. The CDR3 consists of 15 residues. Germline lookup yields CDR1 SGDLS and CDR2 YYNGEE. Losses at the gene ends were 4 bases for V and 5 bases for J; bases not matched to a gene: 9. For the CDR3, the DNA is TGTGCCAGCAGCCCCGGGACAGGGAGGATGACTGAAGCTTTCTTT. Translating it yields CASSPGTGRMTEAFF.

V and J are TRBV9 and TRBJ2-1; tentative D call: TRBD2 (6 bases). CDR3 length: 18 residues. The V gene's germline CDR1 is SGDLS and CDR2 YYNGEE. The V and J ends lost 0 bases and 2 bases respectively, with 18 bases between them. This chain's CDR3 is CASSVAALGGIPYNEQFF. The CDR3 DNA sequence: TGTGCCAGCAGCGTAGCCGCACTGGGCGGGATACCCTACAATGAGCAGTTCTTC.

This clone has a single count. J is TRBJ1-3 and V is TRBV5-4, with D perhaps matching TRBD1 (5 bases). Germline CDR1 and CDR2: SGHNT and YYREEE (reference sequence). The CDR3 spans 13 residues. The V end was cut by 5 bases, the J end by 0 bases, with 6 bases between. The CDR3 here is CASSTGSGNTIYF. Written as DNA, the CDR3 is TGTGCCAGCAGTACAGGCTCTGGAAACACCATATATTTT.

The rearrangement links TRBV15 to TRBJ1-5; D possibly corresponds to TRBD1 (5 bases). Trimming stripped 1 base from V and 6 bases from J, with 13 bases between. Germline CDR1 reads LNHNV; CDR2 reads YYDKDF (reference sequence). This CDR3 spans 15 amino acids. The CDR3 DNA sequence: TGTGCCACCAGCAGAGGCCCGGGGGAGGGTCAGCCCCAGCATTTT. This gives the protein CATSRGPGEGQPQHF.

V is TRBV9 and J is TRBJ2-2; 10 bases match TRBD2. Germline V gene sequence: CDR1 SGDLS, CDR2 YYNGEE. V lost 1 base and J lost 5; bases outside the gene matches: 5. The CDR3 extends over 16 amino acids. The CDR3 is CASSVSLAGATGELFF. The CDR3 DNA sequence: TGTGCCAGCAGCGTAAGCCTAGCGGGAGCAACCGGGGAGCTGTTTTTT.

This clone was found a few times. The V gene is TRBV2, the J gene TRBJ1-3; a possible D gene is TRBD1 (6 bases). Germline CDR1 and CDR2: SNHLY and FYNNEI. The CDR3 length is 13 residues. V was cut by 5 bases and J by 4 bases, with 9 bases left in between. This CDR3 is CASSRTDGNTIYF. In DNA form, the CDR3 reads TGTGCCAGCAGTCGGACAGACGGAAACACCATATATTTT. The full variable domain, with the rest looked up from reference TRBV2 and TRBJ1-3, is EPEVTQTPSHQVTQMGQEVILRCVPISNHLYFYWYRQILGQKVEFLVSFYNNEISEKSEIFDDQFSVERPDGSNFTLKIRSTKLEDSAMYFCASSRTDGNTIYFGEGSWLTVV.

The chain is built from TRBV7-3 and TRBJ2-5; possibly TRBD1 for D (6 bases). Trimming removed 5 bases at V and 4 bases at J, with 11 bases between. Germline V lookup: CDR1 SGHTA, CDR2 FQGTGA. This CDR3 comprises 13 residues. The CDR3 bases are TGTGCCAGCAGCAGGGGGTTAAGAGAGACCCAGTACTTC. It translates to CASSRGLRETQYF.

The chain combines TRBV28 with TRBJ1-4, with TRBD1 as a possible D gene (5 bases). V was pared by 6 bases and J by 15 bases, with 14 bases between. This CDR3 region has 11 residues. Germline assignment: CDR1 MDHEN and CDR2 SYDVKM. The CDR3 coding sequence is TGTGCCAGCAGGTCCGCAGGGTTGGTGTTTTTT. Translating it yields CASRSAGLVFF.

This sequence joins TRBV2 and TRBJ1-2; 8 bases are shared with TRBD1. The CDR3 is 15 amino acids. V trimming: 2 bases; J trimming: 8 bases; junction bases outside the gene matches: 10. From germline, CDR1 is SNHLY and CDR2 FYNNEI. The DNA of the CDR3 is TGTGCCAGCAGTGAATTAGGACAGGGTATAGGCGGCTACACCTTC. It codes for CASSELGQGIGGYTF.

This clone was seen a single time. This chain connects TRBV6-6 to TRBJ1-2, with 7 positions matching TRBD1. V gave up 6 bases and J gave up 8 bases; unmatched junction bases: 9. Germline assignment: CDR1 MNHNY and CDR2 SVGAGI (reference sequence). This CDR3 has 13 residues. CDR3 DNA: TGTGCCAGCAGCACCGACAGGGCGAGGGGCTACACCTTC. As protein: CASSTDRARGYTF.

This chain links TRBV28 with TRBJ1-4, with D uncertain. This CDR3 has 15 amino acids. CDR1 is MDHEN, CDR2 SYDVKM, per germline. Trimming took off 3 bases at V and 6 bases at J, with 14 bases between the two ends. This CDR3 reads CASSFGEELHEKLFF. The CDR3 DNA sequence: TGTGCCAGCAGTTTCGGTGAGGAATTACATGAAAAACTGTTTTTT.

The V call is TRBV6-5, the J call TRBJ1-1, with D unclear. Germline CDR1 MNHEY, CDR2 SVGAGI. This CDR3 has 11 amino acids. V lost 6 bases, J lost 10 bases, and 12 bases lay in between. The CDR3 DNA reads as TGTGCCAGCAGCGGGGTTAAAGGAGCTTTCTTT. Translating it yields CASSGVKGAFF.

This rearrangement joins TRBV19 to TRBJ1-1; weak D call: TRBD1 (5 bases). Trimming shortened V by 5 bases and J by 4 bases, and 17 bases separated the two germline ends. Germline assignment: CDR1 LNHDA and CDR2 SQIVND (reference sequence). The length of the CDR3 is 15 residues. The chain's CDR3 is CASSSPRGGPTEAFF. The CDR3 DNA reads TGTGCCAGTAGTTCCCCCCGGGGGGGACCCACTGAAGCTTTCTTT.

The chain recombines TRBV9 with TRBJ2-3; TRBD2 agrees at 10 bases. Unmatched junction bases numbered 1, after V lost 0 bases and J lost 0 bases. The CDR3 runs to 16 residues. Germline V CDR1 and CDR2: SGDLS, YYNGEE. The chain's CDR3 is CASSVVAGGSTDTQYF. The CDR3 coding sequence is TGTGCCAGCAGCGTAGTAGCGGGGGGAAGCACAGATACGCAGTATTTT.

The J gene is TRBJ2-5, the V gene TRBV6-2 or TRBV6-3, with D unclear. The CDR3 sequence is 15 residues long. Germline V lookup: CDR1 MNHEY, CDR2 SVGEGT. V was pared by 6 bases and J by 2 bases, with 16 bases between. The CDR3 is CASSATHTSQETQYF. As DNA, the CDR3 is TGTGCCAGCAGCGCAACGCACACATCGCAAGAGACCCAGTACTTC.

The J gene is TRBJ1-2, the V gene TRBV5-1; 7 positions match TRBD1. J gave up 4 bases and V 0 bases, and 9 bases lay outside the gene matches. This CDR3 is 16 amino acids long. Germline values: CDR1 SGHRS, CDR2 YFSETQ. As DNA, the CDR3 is TGCGCCAGCAGCTTGGCAGGGGCAGGGGGAGGCTATGGCTACACCTTC. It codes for CASSLAGAGGGYGYTF.

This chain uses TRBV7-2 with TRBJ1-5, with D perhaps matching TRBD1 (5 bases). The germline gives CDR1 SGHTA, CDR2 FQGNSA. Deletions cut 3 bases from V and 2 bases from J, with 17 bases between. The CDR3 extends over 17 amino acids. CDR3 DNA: TGTGCCAGCAGCTTTGTAGGGGCTGGGTTTGGCAATCAGCCCCAGCATTTT. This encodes CASSFVGAGFGNQPQHF. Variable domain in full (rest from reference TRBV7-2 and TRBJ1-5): GAGVSQSPSNKVTEKGKDVELRCDPISGHTALYWYRQSLGQGLEFLIYFQGNSAPDKSGLPSDRFSAERTGGSVSTLTIQRTQQEDSAVYLCASSFVGAGFGNQPQHFGDGTRLSIL.

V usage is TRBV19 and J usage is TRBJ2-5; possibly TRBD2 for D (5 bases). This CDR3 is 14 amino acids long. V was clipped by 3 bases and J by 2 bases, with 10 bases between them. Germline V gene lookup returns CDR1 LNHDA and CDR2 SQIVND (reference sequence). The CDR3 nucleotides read TGTGCCAGTAGTATGGTGGGAGAGCAAGAGACCCAGTACTTC. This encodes CASSMVGEQETQYF.

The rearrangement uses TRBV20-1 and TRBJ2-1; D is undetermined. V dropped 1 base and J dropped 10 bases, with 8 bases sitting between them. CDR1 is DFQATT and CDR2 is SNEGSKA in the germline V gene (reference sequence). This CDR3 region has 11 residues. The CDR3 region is CSARASREQFF. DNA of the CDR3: TGCAGTGCTAGAGCATCACGGGAGCAGTTCTTC.